A selection of T cell receptor beta chains follows, all from one sample in a study of blood T cell repertoires in COVID-19. The data were produced by immunoSEQ multiplex PCR, yet TCRdb's version contains in-frame clones alone and is incomplete. Counted here are a few hundred thousand clones, around 80% occurring once; the ten biggest clones make up 3.4%. Sequencing was done on a sample of peripheral blood. Every receptor here comes from a woman younger than 35 with acute or convalescent COVID-19. Both conserved end residues are part of each CDR3. The order of the fields is V gene, clone size, J gene, D gene, CDR3 DNA, CDR3 protein. A D gene is named only where the DNA matches it firmly. Some rows mark clone size as missing; the rest say once, few, many or name a class of expanded clone.

TRBV29-1	once	TRBJ2-1	TRBD2	TGCAGCGTCCTTAGCGGGAGACGTAATGAGCAGTTCTTC	CSVLSGRRNEQFF
TRBV19	once	TRBJ2-5	TRBD1	TGTGCCAGTAGTACCGTCCGGACAGGGGCAGGGGAGACCCAGTACTTC	CASSTVRTGAGETQYF
TRBV4-1	-	TRBJ2-1	-	TGCGCCAGCAGCCAAGATCTACCGGGAGTTCCCTACAATGAGCAGTTCTTC	CASSQDLPGVPYNEQFF
TRBV15	few	TRBJ2-7	TRBD2	TGTGCCACCAGCAGACCGGGACTAGCTCACGAGCAGTACTTC	CATSRPGLAHEQYF
TRBV10-2	-	TRBJ1-1	-	TGCGCCAGCAGTGAGCCGCTTTCGGCAGGGAACACTGAAGCTTTCTTT	CASSEPLSAGNTEAFF
TRBV29-1	once	TRBJ1-2	-	TGCAGCGCTGATCGCGGGGGTCATGGCTACACCTTC	CSADRGGHGYTF
TRBV29-1	-	TRBJ2-7	-	TGCAGCGTCCCAGGGTCGATCCCCTACGAGCAGTACTTC	CSVPGSIPYEQYF
TRBV4-3	-	TRBJ1-4	-	TGCGCCAGCAGCCAAGAAAACAGTCAATATGAAAAACTGTTTTTT	CASSQENSQYEKLFF
TRBV12-3/TRBV12-4	-	TRBJ1-1	-	TGTGCCAGCAGTCTATTAGCTGAAGCTTTCTTT	CASSLLAEAFF
TRBV27	-	TRBJ2-1	-	TGTGCCAGCAGTCCATACGCCCCCACCGGAGAGATGGATGAGCAGTTCTTC	CASSPYAPTGEMDEQFF
TRBV5-1	once	TRBJ1-5	TRBD1	TGCGCCAGCAGCTTTGGGACAGGCAATCAGCCCCAGCATTTT	CASSFGTGNQPQHF
TRBV7-2	-	TRBJ1-2	TRBD1	TGTGCCAGCAGCCCCGGACAGGGATATGGCTACACCTTC	CASSPGQGYGYTF
TRBV10-2	-	TRBJ2-1	TRBD2	TGCGCCAGCAGTGACCCTAGCGGGTACAATGAGCAGTTCTTC	CASSDPSGYNEQFF
TRBV2	-	TRBJ2-2	TRBD1	TGTGCCAGCAGTGAATTTACCGGGACAGGGTGGACCGGGGAGCTGTTTTTT	CASSEFTGTGWTGELFF
TRBV4-3	-	TRBJ2-3	TRBD2	TGCGCCAGCAGCCAAGTGGGACTAGCTGGAGATACGCAGTATTTT	CASSQVGLAGDTQYF
TRBV14	once	TRBJ1-2	TRBD1	TGTGCCAGCAGCCAACTCAGGGGACAGGGGGACTATGGCTACACCTTC	CASSQLRGQGDYGYTF
TRBV6-5	-	TRBJ2-3	TRBD2	TGTGCCAGCAGTTACCTGACGACTAGCCGCCGCGATACGCAGTATTTT	CASSYLTTSRRDTQYF
TRBV6-4	-	TRBJ1-2	-	TGTGCCAGCAGTGAATCACAGGGAGCGGGCTACACCTTC	CASSESQGAGYTF
TRBV28	-	TRBJ1-1	TRBD1	TGTGCCAGCAGGGCCCCCGGGACAGGGGGAAGGACTGAAGCTTTCTTT	CASRAPGTGGRTEAFF
TRBV27	-	TRBJ1-1	-	TGTGCCAGCAGTTTACGACGACAGATGCCTGAAGCTTTCTTT	CASSLRRQMPEAFF
TRBV2	-	TRBJ2-3	TRBD2	TGTGCCAGCAGTGAATTACTAGCGGGAGGATTAGATACGCAGTATTTT	CASSELLAGGLDTQYF
TRBV19	-	TRBJ2-4	TRBD1	TGTGCCAGTAGTATTAGGACAGGGGACATTCAGTACTTC	CASSIRTGDIQYF
TRBV5-1	-	TRBJ2-7	TRBD2	TGCGCCAGCAGCTTGTTGGGGACTAGCAACTACGAGCAGTACTTC	CASSLLGTSNYEQYF
TRBV9	-	TRBJ2-7	-	TGTGCCAGCAGCGTAGGGGTACCGGGAGAAATCTACGAGCAGTACTTC	CASSVGVPGEIYEQYF
TRBV7-2	-	TRBJ1-2	TRBD1	TGTGCCAGCAGCCCCGATTTGGGGACAGGGGGTAGCTACACCTTC	CASSPDLGTGGSYTF
TRBV4-3	-	TRBJ2-1	TRBD2	TGCGCCAGCAGCCACCACGGCGGGGGACTAGCGTCCCACAATGAGCAGTTCTTC	CASSHHGGGLASHNEQFF
TRBV4-3	few	TRBJ2-7	-	TGCGCCAGCAGCCAGTTGGTGGCTTCCTACGAGCAGTACTTC	CASSQLVASYEQYF
TRBV7-3	-	TRBJ2-1	-	TGTGCCAGCAGCTTGCTAGCAGTCAGCTCCTACAATGAGCAGTTCTTC	CASSLLAVSSYNEQFF
TRBV18	-	TRBJ2-5	TRBD2	TGTGCCAGCTCACCACCGCGGGACTATATAGAGACCCAGTACTTC	CASSPPRDYIETQYF
TRBV18	few	TRBJ2-7	TRBD2	TGTGCCAGCTCACCATCGGGAGGCCCCTACGAGCAGTACTTC	CASSPSGGPYEQYF
TRBV19	-	TRBJ1-4	TRBD1	TGTGCCAGTAGTATTGCCGGGACAGGGAAAGAAAAACTGTTTTTT	CASSIAGTGKEKLFF
TRBV11-2	-	TRBJ2-7	-	TGTGCCAGCAGCTTAGACCCGGAGGGACCCTCCTACGAGCAGTACTTC	CASSLDPEGPSYEQYF
TRBV10-1	-	TRBJ2-1	TRBD2	TGCGCCAGCAGTGAGACTAGCGGGGCGACCCGTTACAATGAGCAGTTCTTC	CASSETSGATRYNEQFF
TRBV4-2	-	TRBJ1-2	-	TGTGCCAGCAGCCAAGACCGATTAGCTAACTATGGCTACACCTTC	CASSQDRLANYGYTF
TRBV29-1	once	TRBJ2-3	TRBD2	TGCAGCGTTGAGGGAGGGCCAACCCCAGATACGCAGTATTTT	CSVEGGPTPDTQYF
TRBV25-1	once	TRBJ2-7	TRBD2	TGTGCCAGCACCCTGCGGGGGATAGTATCCTACGAGCAGTACTTC	CASTLRGIVSYEQYF
TRBV24-1	-	TRBJ1-1	-	TGTGCCACCAGTGATCCCAAGAGGGGGACTGAAGCTTTCTTT	CATSDPKRGTEAFF
TRBV4-2	-	TRBJ2-7	-	TGTGCCAGCAGCCATGCCAGGGGGGCCTACGAGCAGTACTTC	CASSHARGAYEQYF
TRBV28	-	TRBJ2-2	TRBD1	TGTGCCAGCAGTTTGGGAACAGGGGGCTCGAACACCGGGGAGCTGTTTTTT	CASSLGTGGSNTGELFF
TRBV7-6	-	TRBJ2-5	-	TGTGCCAGCAGCTTATTACAAGAGACCCAGTACTTC	CASSLLQETQYF
TRBV6-5	once	TRBJ2-7	TRBD1	TGTGCCAGCATTAGAGGACAGGGTAGCGAGCAGTACTTC	CASIRGQGSEQYF
TRBV19	-	TRBJ1-3	-	TGTGCCAGTAGCCAGGGTTTGGGGCCTGGAAACACCATATATTTT	CASSQGLGPGNTIYF
TRBV13	-	TRBJ1-3	TRBD1	TGTGCCAGCAGCCCACCGGACAGGCCCTCTGGAAACACCATATATTTT	CASSPPDRPSGNTIYF
TRBV23-1	-	TRBJ2-1	TRBD2	TGCGCCAGGCCGACTAGCGGGAGGGTTGATGAGCAGTTCTTC	CARPTSGRVDEQFF
TRBV6-6	-	TRBJ2-7	TRBD2	TGTGCCAGCAGGGCTCTAGCGGAGCCATCCTACGAGCAGTACTTC	CASRALAEPSYEQYF
TRBV27	-	TRBJ2-1	TRBD2	TGTGCCACCAAGGGACTAGCGGGATGGGATGAGCAGTTCTTC	CATKGLAGWDEQFF
TRBV7-2	-	TRBJ1-3	TRBD1	TGTGCCAGCAGCACATCCGACAGGGTCTCTGGAAACACCATATATTTT	CASSTSDRVSGNTIYF
TRBV6-5	-	TRBJ1-3	TRBD1	TGTGCCAGCAGTTACTCGAACAGGGGGGCTGGAAACACCATATATTTT	CASSYSNRGAGNTIYF
TRBV7-9	-	TRBJ2-2	TRBD1	TGTGCCAGCAGCCCAGGACAGGGTTGGGCCGGGGAGCTGTTTTTT	CASSPGQGWAGELFF
TRBV6-5	-	TRBJ2-7	TRBD1	TGTGCCAGCAGTCCCTTGGGACAGAGCTACGAGCAGTACTTC	CASSPLGQSYEQYF
TRBV19	once	TRBJ2-3	TRBD1	TGTGCCAGTAGTAAGCGGACAGGGAGCACAGATACGCAGTATTTT	CASSKRTGSTDTQYF
TRBV12-3/TRBV12-4	-	TRBJ1-1	TRBD1	TGTGCCAGCAGCACCAGGGGGGACACTGAAGCTTTCTTT	CASSTRGDTEAFF
TRBV7-8	-	TRBJ2-7	TRBD1	TGTGCCAGCAGCTCCGGGACAGGGGTTTACGAGCAGTACTTC	CASSSGTGVYEQYF
TRBV5-6	-	TRBJ2-5	TRBD1	TGTGCCAGCAGCCTACAGGGGTACCAAGAGACCCAGTACTTC	CASSLQGYQETQYF
TRBV5-1	once	TRBJ2-7	-	TGCGCCAGCAGCTTCGGACAATCCTACGAGCAGTACTTC	CASSFGQSYEQYF
TRBV6-2/TRBV6-3	-	TRBJ1-1	-	TGTGCCAGCAGTTACAAGGGATCGGGAACTGAAGCTTTCTTT	CASSYKGSGTEAFF
TRBV2	-	TRBJ1-1	-	TGTGCCAGCAGCGGACAGTTTAACACTGAAGCTTTCTTT	CASSGQFNTEAFF
TRBV5-1	-	TRBJ2-5	TRBD1	TGCGCCAGCAGCTTGGGGACAGGGTTTGAGACCCAGTACTTC	CASSLGTGFETQYF
TRBV7-2	-	TRBJ1-3	TRBD1	TGTGCCAGCAGCTTAGGGGGACCAGGGGGCTCTGGAAACACCATATATTTT	CASSLGGPGGSGNTIYF
TRBV20-1	-	TRBJ2-7	TRBD1	TGCAGTGCTCAGGGACAGGGGCAGCAGTACTTC	CSAQGQGQQYF